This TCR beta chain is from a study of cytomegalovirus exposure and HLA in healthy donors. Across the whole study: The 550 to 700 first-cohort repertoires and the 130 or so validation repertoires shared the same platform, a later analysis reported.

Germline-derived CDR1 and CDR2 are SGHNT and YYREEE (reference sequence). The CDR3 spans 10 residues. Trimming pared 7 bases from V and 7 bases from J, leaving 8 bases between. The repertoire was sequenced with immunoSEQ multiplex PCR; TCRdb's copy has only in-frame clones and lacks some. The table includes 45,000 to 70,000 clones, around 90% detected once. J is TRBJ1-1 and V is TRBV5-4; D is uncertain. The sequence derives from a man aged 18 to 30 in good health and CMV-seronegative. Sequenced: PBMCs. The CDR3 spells CASGDIEAFF. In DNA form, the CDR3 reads TGTGCCAGCGGCGACATTGAAGCTTTCTTT.